The T cell receptor (beta chain) under discussion was sequenced for a study of early T cells in non-severe SARS-CoV-2 infection. Individual cDNA molecules were tagged with unique molecular identifiers, the study reported. TCRdb called the 5' RACE reads again in MiXCR, with one record for every CDR3 protein. The table shows tens of thousands of distinct CDR3 sequences, with around 16% occurring only once. This CDR3 contains 15 residues. CDR1 is LGHNA, CDR2 YNFKEQ, per germline. Trimming took off 0 bases at V and 1 base at J, with 8 bases between the two ends. This clonotype has only a few counts. This chain joins TRBV4-2 and TRBJ2-3; possibly TRBD1 for D (7 bases). The TCR comes from an adult who was a healthcare worker with PCR-confirmed SARS-CoV-2 infection or an uninfected control (not recorded which). Sequenced sample: whole blood. CDR3 DNA sequence: TGTGCCAGCAGCCAAGACAGGGGGGGCACAGATACGCAGTATTTT. Translating gives CASSQDRGGTDTQYF.